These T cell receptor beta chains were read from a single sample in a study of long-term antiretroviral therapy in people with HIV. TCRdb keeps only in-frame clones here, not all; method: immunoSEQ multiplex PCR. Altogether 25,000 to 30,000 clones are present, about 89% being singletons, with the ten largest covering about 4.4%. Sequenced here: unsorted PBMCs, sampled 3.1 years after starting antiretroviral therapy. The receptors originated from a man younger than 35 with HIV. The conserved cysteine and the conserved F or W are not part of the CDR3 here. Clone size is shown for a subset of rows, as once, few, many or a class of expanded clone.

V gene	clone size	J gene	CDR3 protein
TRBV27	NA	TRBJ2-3	ASSLRAGITDTQY
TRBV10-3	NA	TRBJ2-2	ATWGTGELF
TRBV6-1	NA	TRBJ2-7	ASLPGQGAYEQY
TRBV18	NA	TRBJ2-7	ASSPLYTGDHYEQY
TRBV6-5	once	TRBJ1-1	ASTLTVNTEAF
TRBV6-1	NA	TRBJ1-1	ASSETPDLEAF
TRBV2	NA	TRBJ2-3	ATSQGDAQY
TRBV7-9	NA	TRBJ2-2	ASSLAVRTGADGELF
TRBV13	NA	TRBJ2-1	ASSLGLLTSAINEQF
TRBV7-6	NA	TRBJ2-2	ASSLKPPDGGRAPGELF
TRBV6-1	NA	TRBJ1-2	ASSDRGDREVGYT
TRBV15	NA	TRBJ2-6	ATSRRTSGVHARSGANVLT
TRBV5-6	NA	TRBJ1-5	ASSRINQPQH
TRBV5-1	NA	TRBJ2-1	ASSHTIPGPPSEYNEQF
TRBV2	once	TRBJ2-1	ASRDRGETGEQF
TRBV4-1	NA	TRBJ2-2	ASSQSQQGAYTGELF
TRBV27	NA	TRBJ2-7	ASSVYEGRYEQY
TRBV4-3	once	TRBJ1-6	ASSGQGKNSPLH
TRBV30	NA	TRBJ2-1	AWSGAPTNEQF
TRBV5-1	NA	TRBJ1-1	ASSAGTGGVEAF
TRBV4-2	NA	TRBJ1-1	ASSQGQMNTEAF
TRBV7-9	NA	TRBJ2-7	ASSLTAGLAYEQY
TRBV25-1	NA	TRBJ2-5	ASSEFSGREETQY
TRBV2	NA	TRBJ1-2	ASSGDGPWGYT
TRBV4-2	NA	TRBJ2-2	ASSQETSLRGELF
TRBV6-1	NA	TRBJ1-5	ASVIYRDSNQPQH
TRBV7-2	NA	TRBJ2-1	ASSRRGNEQF
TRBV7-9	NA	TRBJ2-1	ASSQSGVGGNEQF
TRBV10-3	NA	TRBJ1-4	AISEGGVREKLF
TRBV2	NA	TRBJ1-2	AGRQEDWGPYGYT
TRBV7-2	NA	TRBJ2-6	ASSLDLPGANVLT
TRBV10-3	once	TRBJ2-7	AISESGSGPLEQY
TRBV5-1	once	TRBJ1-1	ASSSQTAENTEAF
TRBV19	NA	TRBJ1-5	ASTLQGDNQPQH
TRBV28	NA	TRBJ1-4	ASSLDATNEKLF
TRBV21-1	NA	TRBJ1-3	ASKRPSTNTIY
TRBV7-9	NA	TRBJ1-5	ASSPDRGGNQPQH
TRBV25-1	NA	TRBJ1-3	ASSDQDFSGNTIY
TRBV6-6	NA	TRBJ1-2	ASRGTGGGRADT
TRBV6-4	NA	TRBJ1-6	ASSDGTENSPLH
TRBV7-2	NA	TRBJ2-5	ASSSLETQY
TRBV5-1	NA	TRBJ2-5	ASSLGGRETQY
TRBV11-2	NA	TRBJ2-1	ASSPAPGTGESGEQF
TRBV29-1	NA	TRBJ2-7	SVAAGTYEQY
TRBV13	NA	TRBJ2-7	ASKASGQGIHEQY
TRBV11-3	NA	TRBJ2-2	ASSLTEGRELF
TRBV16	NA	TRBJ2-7	ASSQSHSHFYEQY